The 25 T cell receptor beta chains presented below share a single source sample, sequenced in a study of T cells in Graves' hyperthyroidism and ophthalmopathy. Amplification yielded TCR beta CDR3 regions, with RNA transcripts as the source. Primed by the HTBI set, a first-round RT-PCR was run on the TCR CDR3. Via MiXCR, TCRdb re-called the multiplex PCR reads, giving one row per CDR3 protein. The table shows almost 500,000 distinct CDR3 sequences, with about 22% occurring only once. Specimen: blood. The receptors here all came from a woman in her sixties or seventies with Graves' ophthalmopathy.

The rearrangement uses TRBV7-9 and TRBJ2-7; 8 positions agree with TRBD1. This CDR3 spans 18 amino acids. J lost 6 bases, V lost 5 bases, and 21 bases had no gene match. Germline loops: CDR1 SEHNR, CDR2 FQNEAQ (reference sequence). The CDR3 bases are TGTGCCAGCAGCCGAAGACAGGGGACAAATTCCTATTACCGCGAGCAGTACTTC. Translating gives CASSRRQGTNSYYREQYF.

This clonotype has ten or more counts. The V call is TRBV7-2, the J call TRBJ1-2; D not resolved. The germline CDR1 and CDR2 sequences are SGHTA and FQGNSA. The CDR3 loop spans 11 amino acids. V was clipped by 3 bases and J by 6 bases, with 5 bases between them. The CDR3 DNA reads TGTGCCAGCAGCTTCATGGATGGCTACACCTTC. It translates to CASSFMDGYTF.

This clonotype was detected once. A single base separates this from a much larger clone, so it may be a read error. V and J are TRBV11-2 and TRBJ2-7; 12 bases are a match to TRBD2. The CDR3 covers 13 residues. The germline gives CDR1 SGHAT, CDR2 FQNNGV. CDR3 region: CVSGLAGTYEQYF. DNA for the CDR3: TGTGTCAGCGGACTAGCGGGAACCTACGAGCAGTACTTC.

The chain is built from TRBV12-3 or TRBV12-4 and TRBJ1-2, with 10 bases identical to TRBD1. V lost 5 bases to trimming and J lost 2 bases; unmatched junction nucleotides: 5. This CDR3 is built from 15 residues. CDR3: CASSRVGQGNYGYTF. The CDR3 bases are TGTGCCAGCAGTAGGGTGGGACAGGGGAACTATGGCTACACCTTC.

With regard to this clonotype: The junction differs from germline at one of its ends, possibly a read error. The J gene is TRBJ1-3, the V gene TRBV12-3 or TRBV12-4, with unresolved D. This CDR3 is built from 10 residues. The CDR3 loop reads CASSLAADDF. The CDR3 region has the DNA TGTGCCAGCAGTTTAGCGGCAGATGATTTT.

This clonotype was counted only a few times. The CDR3 nucleotides read TGTGCCAGCAGCTTCCGGGGTAAAGACCGACTTGGAAACACCATATATTTT. This encodes CASSFRGKDRLGNTIYF. The chain has TRBV7-2 and TRBJ1-3; the D is unclear. V lost 3 bases, J lost 3 bases, and 18 bases lay in between. Germline V gene data show CDR1 as SGHTA and CDR2 as FQGNSA. The length of the CDR3 is 17 residues.

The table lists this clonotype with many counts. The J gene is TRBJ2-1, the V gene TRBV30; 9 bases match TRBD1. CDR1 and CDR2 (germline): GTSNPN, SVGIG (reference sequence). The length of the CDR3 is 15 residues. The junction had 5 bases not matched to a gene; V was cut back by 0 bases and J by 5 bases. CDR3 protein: CAWSVGQGIDNEQFF. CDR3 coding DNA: TGTGCCTGGAGTGTGGGACAGGGTATCGACAATGAGCAGTTCTTC.

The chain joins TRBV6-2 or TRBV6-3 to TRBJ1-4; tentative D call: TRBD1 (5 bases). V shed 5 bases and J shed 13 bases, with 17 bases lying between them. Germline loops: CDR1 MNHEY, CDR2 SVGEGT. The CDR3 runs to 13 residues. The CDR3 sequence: CASSAIQGGRLFF. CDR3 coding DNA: TGTGCCAGCAGTGCGATCCAGGGTGGTAGACTGTTTTTT.

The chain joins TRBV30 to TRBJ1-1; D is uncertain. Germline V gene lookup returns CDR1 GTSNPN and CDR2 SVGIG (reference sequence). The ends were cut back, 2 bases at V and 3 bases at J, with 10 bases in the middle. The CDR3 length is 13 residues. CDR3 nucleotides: TGTGCCTGGAGTAAGCTGGTGGACACTGAAGCTTTCTTT. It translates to CAWSKLVDTEAFF.

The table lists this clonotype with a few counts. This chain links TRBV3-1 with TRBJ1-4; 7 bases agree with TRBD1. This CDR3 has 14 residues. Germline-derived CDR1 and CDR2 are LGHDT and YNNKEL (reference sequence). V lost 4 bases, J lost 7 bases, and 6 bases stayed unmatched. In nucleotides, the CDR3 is TGTGCCAGCAGCCCACCGGGACAGAGTGAAAAACTGTTTTTT. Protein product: CASSPPGQSEKLFF.

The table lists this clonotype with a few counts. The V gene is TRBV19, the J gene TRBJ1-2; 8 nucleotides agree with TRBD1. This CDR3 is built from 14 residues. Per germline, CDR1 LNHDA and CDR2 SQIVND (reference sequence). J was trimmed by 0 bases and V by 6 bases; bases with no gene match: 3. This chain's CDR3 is CASRLQGANYGYTF. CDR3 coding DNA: TGTGCCAGTAGACTACAGGGGGCTAACTATGGCTACACCTTC.

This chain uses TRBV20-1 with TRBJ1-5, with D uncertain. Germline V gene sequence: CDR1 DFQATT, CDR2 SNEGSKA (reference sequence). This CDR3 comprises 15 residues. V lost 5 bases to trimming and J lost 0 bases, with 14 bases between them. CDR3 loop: CSAGGQSNSNQPQHF. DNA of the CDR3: TGCAGTGCTGGAGGCCAGTCGAATAGCAATCAGCCCCAGCATTTT.

The CDR3 bases are TGTGCCAGCAGTTCTCAACGGACCGGGACAGTCAGTGGGTCACCCCTCCACTTT. Protein product: CASSSQRTGTVSGSPLHF. The rearrangement uses TRBV6-1 and TRBJ1-6; 7 bases line up with TRBD1. Trimming took 5 bases from V and 10 from J; bases not matched to a gene: 20. This CDR3 is 18 amino acids long. Germline V gives CDR1 MNHNS, CDR2 SASEGT.

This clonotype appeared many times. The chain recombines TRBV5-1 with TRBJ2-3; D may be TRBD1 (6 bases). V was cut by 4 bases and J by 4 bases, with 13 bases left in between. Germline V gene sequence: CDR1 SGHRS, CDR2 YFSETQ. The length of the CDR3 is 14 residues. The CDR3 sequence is CASSRDQGSDTQYF. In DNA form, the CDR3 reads TGCGCCAGCAGCCGCGACCAGGGGTCAGATACGCAGTATTTT.

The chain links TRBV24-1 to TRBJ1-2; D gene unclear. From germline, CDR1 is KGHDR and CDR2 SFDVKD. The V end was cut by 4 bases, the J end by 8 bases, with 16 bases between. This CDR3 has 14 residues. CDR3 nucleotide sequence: TGTGCCACCAGTGACCCTCAGTCGGCGGAAGGCTACACCTTC. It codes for CATSDPQSAEGYTF.

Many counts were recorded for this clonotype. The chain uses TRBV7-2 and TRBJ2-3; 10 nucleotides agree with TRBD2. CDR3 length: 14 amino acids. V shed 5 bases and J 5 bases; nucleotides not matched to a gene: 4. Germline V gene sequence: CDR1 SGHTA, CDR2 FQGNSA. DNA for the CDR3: TGTGCCAGCAGCCCTAGCGGGAGTATAGATACGCAGTATTTT. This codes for CASSPSGSIDTQYF.

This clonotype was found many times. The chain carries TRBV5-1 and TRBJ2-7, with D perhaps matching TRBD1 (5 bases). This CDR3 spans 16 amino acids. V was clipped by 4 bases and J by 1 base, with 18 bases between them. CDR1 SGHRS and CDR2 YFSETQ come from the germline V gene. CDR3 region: CASSPTPQGTSYEQYF. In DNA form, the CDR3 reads TGCGCCAGCAGCCCAACCCCGCAGGGAACGTCCTACGAGCAGTACTTC.

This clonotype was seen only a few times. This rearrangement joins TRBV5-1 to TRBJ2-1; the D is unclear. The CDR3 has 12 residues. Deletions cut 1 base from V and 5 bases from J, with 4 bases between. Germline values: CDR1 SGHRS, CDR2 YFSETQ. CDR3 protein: CASSLNDNEQFF. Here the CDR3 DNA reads TGCGCCAGCAGCTTGAACGACAATGAGCAGTTCTTC. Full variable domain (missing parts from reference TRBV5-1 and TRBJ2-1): KAGVTQTPRYLIKTRGQQVTLSCSPISGHRSVSWYQQTPGQGLQFLFEYFSETQRNKGNFPGRFSGRQFSNSRSEMNVSTLELGDSALYLCASSLNDNEQFFGPGTRLTVL.

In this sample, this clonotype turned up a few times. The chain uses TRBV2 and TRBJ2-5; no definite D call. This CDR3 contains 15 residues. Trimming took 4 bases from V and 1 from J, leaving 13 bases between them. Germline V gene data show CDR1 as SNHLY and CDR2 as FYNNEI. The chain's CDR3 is CASSVQRVAQETQYF. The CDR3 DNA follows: TGTGCCAGCAGTGTACAAAGGGTTGCCCAAGAGACCCAGTACTTC.

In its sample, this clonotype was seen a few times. CDR3 DNA sequence: TGTGCCAGTAGTATAGGCGGGACAGCCTCCTACGAGCAGTACTTC. Amino acids: CASSIGGTASYEQYF. This chain connects TRBV19 to TRBJ2-7; tentatively, D is TRBD1 (7 bases). Germline V gives CDR1 LNHDA, CDR2 SQIVND (reference sequence). V lost 1 base to trimming and J lost 0 bases, with 10 bases between them. The CDR3 sequence is 15 residues long.

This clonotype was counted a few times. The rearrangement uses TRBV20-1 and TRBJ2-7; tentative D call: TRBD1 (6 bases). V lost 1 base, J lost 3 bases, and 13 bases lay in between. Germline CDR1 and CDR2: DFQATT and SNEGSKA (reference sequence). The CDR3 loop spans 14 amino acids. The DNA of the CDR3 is TGCAGTGCTAGAGGCTTAAGGGGGAGCTACGAGCAGTACTTC. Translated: CSARGLRGSYEQYF.

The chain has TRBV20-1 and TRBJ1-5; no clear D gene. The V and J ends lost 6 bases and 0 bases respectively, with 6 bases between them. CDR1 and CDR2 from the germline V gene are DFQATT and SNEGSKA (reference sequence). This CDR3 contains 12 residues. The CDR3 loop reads CSAQFSNQPQHF. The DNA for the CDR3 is TGCAGTGCCCAGTTTAGCAATCAGCCCCAGCATTTT.

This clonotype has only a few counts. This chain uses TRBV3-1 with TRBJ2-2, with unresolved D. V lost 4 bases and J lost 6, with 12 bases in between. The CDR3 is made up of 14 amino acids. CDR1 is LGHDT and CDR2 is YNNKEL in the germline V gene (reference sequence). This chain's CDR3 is CASSPTPRAGELFF. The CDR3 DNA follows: TGTGCCAGCAGCCCGACCCCTAGAGCCGGGGAGCTGTTTTTT.

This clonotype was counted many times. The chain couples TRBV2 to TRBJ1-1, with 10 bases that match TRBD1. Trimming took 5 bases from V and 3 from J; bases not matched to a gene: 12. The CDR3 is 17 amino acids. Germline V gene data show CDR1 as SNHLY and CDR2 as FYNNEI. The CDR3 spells CASSKGRQGARDTEAFF. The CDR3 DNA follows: TGTGCCAGCAGTAAAGGTCGACAGGGGGCGCGTGACACTGAAGCTTTCTTT.

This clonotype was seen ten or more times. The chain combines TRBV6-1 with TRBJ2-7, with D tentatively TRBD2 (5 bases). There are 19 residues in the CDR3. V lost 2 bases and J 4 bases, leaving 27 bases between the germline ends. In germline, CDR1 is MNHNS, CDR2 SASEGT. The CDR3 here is CASSESTPHDASRWYEQYF. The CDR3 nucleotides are TGTGCCAGCAGTGAATCTACGCCCCATGACGCTAGCAGATGGTACGAGCAGTACTTC.